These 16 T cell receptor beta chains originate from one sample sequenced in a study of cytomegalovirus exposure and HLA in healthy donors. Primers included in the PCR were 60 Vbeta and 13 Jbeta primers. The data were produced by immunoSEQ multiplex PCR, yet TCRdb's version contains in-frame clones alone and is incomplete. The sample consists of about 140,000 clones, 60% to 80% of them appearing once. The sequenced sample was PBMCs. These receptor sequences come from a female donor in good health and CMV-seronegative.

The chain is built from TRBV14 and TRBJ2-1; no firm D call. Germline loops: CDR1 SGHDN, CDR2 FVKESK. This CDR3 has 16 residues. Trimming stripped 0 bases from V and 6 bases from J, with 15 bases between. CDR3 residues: CASSQDSSSWRNEQFF. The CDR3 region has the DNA TGTGCCAGCAGCCAAGATTCTAGTTCTTGGCGCAATGAGCAGTTCTTC. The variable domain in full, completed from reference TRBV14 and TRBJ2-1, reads EAGVTQFPSHSVIEKGQTVTLRCDPISGHDNLYWYRRVMGKEIKFLLHFVKESKQDESGMPNNRFLAERTGGTYSTLKVQPAELEDSGVYFCASSQDSSSWRNEQFFGPGTRLTVL.

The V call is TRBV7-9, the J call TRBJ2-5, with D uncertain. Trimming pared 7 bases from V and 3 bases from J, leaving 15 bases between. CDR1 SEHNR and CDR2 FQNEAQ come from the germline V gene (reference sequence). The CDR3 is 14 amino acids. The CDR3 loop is CASTVDEDEETQYF. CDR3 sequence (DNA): TGTGCCAGCACCGTGGATGAGGATGAAGAGACCCAGTACTTC.

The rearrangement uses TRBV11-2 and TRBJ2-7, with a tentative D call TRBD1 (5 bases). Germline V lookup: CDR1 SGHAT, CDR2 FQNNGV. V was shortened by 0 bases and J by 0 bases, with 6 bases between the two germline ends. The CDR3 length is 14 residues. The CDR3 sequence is CASSLDRASYEQYF. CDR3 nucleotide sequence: TGTGCCAGCAGCTTAGACAGGGCCTCCTACGAGCAGTACTTC.

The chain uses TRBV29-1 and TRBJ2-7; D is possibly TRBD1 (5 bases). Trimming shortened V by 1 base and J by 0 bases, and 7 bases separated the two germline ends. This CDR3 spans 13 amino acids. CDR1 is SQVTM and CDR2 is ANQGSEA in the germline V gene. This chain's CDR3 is CSVEGRVSYEQYF. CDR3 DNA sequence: TGCAGCGTTGAAGGCAGGGTCTCCTACGAGCAGTACTTC.

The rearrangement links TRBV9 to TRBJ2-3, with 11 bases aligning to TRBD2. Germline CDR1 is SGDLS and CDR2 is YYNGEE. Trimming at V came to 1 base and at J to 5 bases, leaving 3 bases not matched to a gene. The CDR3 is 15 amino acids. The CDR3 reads CASSVLAGGRDTQYF. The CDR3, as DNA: TGTGCCAGCAGCGTACTAGCGGGAGGTAGAGATACGCAGTATTTT.

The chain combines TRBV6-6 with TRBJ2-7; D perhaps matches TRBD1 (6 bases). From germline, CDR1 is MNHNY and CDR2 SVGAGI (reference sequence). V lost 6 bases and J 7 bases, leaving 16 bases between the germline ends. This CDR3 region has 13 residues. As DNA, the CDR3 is TGTGCCAGCAGCACAACAGGGTCGGAAGAGCAGTACTTC. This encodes CASSTTGSEEQYF.

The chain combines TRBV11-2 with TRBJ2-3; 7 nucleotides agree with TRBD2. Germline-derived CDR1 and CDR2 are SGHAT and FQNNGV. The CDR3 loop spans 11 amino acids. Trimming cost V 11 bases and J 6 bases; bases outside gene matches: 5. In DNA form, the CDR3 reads TGTGCCTCCTTACTAGCGGATACGCAGTATTTT. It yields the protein CASLLADTQYF.

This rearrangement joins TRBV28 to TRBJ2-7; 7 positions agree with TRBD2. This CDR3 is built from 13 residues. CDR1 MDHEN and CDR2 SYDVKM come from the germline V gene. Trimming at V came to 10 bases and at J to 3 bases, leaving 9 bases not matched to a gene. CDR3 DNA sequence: TGTGCCACCCACCTCCGGGGGGTCTACGAGCAGTACTTC. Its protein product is CATHLRGVYEQYF.

The CDR3 coding sequence is TGTGCCAGCAGTCCACAGGGACATACGGGAAACACCATATATTTT. Protein product: CASSPQGHTGNTIYF. The chain is built from TRBV9 and TRBJ1-3; possible D gene TRBD1, 6 bases. This CDR3 comprises 15 residues. With 5 bases removed from V and 4 bases from J, the gap between germline ends came to 16 bases. Germline CDR1 reads SGDLS; CDR2 reads YYNGEE.

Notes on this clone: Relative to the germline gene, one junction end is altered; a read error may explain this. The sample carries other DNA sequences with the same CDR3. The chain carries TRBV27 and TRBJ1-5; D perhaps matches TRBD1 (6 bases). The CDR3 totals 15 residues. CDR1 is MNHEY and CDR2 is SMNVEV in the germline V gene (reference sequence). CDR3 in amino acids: CASTETGISNQPQHF. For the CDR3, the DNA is TGTGCCAGCACCGAGACAGGAATTAGCAACCAGCCCCAGCATTTT.

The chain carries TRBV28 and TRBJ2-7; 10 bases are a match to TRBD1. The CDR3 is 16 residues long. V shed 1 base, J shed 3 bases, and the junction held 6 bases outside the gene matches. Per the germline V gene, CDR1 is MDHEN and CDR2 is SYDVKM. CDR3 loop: CASSLSRTGGDYEQYF. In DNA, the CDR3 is TGTGCCAGCAGTTTATCTCGGACAGGGGGGGACTACGAGCAGTACTTC. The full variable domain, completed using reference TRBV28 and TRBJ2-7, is DVKVTQSSRYLVKRTGEKVFLECVQDMDHENMFWYRQDPGLGLRLIYFSYDVKMKEKGDIPEGYSVSREKKERFSLILESASTNQTSMYLCASSLSRTGGDYEQYFGPGTRLTVT.

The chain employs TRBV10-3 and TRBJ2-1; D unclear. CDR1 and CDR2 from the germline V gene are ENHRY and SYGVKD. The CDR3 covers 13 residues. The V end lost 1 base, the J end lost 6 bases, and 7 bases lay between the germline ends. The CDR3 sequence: CAISEFLSNEQFF. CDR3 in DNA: TGTGCCATCAGTGAGTTCCTTTCCAATGAGCAGTTCTTC.

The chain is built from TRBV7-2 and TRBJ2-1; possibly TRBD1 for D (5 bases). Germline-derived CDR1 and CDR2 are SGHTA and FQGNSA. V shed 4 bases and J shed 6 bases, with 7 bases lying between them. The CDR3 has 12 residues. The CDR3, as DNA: TGTGCCAGCAGCTCCCAGGGCAATGAGCAGTTCTTC. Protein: CASSSQGNEQFF.

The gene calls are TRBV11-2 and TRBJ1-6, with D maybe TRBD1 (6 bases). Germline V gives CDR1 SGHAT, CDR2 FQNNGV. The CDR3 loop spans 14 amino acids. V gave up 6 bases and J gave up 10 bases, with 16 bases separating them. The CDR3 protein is CASRTGQPGSPLHF. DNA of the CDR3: TGTGCCAGCAGGACAGGACAGCCGGGATCACCCCTCCACTTT.

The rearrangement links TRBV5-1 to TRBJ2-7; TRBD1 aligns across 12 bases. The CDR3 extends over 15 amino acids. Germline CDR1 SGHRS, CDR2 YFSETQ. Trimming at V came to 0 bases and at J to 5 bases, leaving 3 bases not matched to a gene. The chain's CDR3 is CASSLVGTGGHEQYF. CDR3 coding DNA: TGCGCCAGCAGCTTGGTGGGGACAGGGGGCCACGAGCAGTACTTC.

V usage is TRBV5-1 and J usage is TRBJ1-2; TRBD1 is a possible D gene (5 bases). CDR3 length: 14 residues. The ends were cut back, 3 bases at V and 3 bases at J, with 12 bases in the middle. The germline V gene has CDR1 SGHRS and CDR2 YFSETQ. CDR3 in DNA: TGCGCCAGCAGCTCCGCAGGGATGGACTATGGCTACACCTTC. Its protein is CASSSAGMDYGYTF. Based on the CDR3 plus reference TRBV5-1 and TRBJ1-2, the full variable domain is KAGVTQTPRYLIKTRGQQVTLSCSPISGHRSVSWYQQTPGQGLQFLFEYFSETQRNKGNFPGRFSGRQFSNSRSEMNVSTLELGDSALYLCASSSAGMDYGYTFGSGTRLTVV.